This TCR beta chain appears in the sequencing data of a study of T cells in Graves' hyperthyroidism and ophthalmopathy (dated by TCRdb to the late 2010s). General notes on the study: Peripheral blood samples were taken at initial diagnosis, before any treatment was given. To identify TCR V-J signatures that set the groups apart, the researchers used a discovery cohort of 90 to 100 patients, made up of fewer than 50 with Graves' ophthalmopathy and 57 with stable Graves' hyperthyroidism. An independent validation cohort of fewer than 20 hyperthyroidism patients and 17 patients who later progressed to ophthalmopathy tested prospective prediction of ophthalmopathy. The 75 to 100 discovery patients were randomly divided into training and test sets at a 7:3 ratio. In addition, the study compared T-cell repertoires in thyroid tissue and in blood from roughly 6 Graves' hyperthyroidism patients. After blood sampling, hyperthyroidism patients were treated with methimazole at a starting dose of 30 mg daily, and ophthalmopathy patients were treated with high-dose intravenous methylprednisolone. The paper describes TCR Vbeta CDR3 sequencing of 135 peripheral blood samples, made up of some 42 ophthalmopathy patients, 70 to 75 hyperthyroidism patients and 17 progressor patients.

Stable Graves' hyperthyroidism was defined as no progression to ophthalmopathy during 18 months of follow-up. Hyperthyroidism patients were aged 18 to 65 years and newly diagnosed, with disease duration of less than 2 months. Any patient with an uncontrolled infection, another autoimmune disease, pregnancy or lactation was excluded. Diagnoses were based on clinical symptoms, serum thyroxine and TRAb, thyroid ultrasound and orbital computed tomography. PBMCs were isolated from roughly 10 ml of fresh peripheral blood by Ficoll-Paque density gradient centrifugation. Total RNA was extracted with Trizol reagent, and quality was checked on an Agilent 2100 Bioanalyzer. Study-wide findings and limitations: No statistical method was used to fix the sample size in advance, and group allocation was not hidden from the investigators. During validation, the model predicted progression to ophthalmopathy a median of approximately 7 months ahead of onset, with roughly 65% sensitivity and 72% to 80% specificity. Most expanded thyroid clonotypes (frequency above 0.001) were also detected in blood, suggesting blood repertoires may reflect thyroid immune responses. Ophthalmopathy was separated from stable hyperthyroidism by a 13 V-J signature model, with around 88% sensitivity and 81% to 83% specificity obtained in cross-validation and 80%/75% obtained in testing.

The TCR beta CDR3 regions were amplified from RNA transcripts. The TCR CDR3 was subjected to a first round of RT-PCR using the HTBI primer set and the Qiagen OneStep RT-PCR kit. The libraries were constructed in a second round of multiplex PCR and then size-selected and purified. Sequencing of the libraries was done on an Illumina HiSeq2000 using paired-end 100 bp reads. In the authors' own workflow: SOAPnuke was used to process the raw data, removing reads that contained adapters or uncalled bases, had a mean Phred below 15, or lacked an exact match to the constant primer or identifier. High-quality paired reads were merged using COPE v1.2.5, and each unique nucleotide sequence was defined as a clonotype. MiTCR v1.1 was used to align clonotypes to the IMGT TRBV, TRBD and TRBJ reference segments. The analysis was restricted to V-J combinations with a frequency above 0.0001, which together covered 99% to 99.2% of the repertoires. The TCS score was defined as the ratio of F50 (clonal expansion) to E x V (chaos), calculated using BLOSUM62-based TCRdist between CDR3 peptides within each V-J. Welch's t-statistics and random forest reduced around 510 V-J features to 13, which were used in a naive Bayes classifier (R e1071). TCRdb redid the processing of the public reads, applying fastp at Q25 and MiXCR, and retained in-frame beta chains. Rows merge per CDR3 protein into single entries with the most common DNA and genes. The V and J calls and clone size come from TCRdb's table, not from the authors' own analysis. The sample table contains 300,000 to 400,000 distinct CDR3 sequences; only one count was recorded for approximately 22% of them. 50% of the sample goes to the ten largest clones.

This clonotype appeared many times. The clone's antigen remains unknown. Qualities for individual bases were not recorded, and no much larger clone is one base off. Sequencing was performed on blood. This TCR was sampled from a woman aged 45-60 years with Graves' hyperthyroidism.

The CDR3 protein is CASSLGWTSYEQYF. The nucleotide sequence is given as TGCGCCAGCAGCTTGGGATGGACCTCCTACGAGCAGTACTTC. The chain was built from TRBV5-1 and TRBJ2-7; too little of a D gene remains to name it. CDR1 and CDR2 were assigned from the germline V gene as SGHRS and YFSETQ. The CDR3 covers 14 residues, taking in both the cysteine and the phenylalanine. This entry keeps only the CDR3 DNA: 42 bases, framed from base 1. The trim is 0 bases for V and 0 bases for J, with a gap of 7 bases between the germline ends.